This entry describes one T cell receptor (beta chain). This CDR3 contains 14 residues. With 6 bases removed from V and 6 bases from J, the gap between germline ends came to 15 bases. The germline CDR1 and CDR2 sequences are DFQATT and SNEGSKA (reference sequence). TCRdb re-called the 5' RACE reads with MiXCR, one entry per CDR3 protein. The sample has 600,000 to 750,000 distinct CDR3 sequences; roughly an eighth are singletons. The entry originates in a study of T cells after yellow fever vaccination. This clonotype originated in a man aged 25 to 45 who received the YFV17D yellow fever vaccine. This specimen consisted of PBMCs, obtained on the day of the yellow fever booster vaccination. The chain has TRBV20-1 and TRBJ1-6, with D tentatively TRBD1 (5 bases). The chain's CDR3 is CSATGVTANSPLHF. DNA for the CDR3: TGCAGTGCAACGGGGGTGACTGCTAATTCACCCCTCCACTTT.